This record concerns one T cell receptor beta chain sequence. These data are taken from a study of blood T cell repertoires in COVID-19. Background on the study: The analysed material was cDNA or gDNA that came from T cells, B-cell-depleted T cells, or PBMCs.

Trimming pared 6 bases from V and 8 bases from J, leaving 19 bases between. This CDR3 is built from 15 residues. Per the germline V gene, CDR1 is MNHEY and CDR2 is SVGAGI. In the study's own analysis: Using reference gene primer amplification, nucleated cell counts were estimated. Some clones are missing from TCRdb's copy, which holds only in-frame ones; the method was immunoSEQ multiplex PCR. D and trimming come from the DNA, and the V and J calls and clone size come from that table. This table has about 220,000 clones, more than 65% appearing once. V and J are TRBV6-5 and TRBJ2-2; TRBD2 might be the D (5 bases). The origin of this receptor is a woman aged 80 or over with acute or convalescent COVID-19. The specimen sequenced was peripheral blood. CDR3 residues: CASSPARVYAGELFF. CDR3 bases: TGTGCCAGCAGCCCGGCGAGGGTGTACGCGGGGGAGCTGTTTTTT.